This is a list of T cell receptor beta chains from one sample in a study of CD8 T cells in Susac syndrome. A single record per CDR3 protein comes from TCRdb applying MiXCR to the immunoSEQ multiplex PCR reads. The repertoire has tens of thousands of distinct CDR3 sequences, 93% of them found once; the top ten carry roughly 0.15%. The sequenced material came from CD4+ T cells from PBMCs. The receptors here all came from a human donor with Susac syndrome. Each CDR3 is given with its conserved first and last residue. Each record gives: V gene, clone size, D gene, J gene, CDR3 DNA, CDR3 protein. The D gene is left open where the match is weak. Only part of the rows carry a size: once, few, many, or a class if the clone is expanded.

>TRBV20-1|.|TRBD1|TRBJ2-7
TGCAGTGCTAGGTTGGGACAGTTCCACGAGCAGTACTTC
CSARLGQFHEQYF
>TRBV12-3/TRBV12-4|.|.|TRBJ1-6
TGTGCCAGCAGTTTGATGAGCTCCTATAATTCACCCCTCCACTTT
CASSLMSSYNSPLHF
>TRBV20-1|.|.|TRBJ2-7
TGCAGTGCTAGAGATAATGCGGGGTCCTACGAGCAGTACTTC
CSARDNAGSYEQYF
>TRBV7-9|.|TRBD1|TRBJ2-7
TGTGCCAGCAGCTCCAACCTCCGGGACAGGGGTGCTTACGAGCAGTACTTC
CASSSNLRDRGAYEQYF
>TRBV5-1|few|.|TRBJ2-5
TGCGCCAGCACTTTAAGCGTAGGCTCGAGGGAGACCCAGTACTTC
CASTLSVGSRETQYF
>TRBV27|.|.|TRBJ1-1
TGTGCCAGCAGTTTATGGGGGACGAGGAACACTGAAGCTTTCTTT
CASSLWGTRNTEAFF
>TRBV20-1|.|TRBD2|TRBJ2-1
TGCAGTGCTAGAGGGGGACTAGCGGGGAGCAATGAGCAGTTCTTC
CSARGGLAGSNEQFF
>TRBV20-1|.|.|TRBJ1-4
TGCAGCGCGTGGGGTCATGAAAAACTGTTTTTT
CSAWGHEKLFF
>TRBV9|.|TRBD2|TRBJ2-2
TGTGCCAGCAGCGTAGGATCTAGCGGGGCCAACACCGGGGAGCTGTTTTTT
CASSVGSSGANTGELFF
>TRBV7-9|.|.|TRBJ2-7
TGTGCCAGCAGCCCGATTACGGGAACCTACGAGCAGTACTTC
CASSPITGTYEQYF
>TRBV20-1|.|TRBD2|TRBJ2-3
TGCAGTGCCAGGACTAGCGGTAAAGGCGGCACAGATACGCAGTATTTT
CSARTSGKGGTDTQYF
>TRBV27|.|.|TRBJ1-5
TGTGCCAGCAGTTTAGATAGGAGGAATCAGCCCCAGCATTTT
CASSLDRRNQPQHF
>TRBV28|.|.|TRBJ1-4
TGTGCCAGCAGTTTTTTTAATGAAAAACTGTTTTTT
CASSFFNEKLFF
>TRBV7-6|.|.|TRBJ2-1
TGTGCCAGCAGCAGTACGCGGATCAATGAGCAGTTCTTC
CASSSTRINEQFF
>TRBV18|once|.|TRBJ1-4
TGTGCCAGCTCACCAGGGACCTCTGGCGAAAAACTGTTTTTT
CASSPGTSGEKLFF
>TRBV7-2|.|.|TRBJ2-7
TGTGCCAGCAGCTCCTCGGGACTCCTCGAGCAGTACTTC
CASSSSGLLEQYF
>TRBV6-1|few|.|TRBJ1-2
TGTGCCAGCAGCTTAGACAGCCTTGGTGGCTACACCTTC
CASSLDSLGGYTF
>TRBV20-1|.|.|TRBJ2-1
TGCAGTGCCCGGGTCCCATCGATCTTAGGAGAGCAGTTCTTC
CSARVPSILGEQFF
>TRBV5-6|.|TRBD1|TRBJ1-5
TGTGCCAGCAGCTTTATGGGGTTACAGGGGACAAATCAGCCCCAGCATTTT
CASSFMGLQGTNQPQHF
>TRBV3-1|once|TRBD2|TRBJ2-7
TGTGCCAGCAGCAAGGGACTAGCGGGATCCTACGAGCAGTACTTC
CASSKGLAGSYEQYF
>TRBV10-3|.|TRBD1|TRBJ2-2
TGTGCCATCAGTGAGCCTGGGACAGGGGGCTCCGGGGAGCTGTTTTTT
CAISEPGTGGSGELFF
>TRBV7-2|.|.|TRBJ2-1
TGTGCCAGCAGAAGAAGAGGGGTATACAATGAGCAGTTCTTC
CASRRRGVYNEQFF
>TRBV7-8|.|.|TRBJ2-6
TGTGCCAGCGGGCTTACTAGAGCGGTATACTCTGGGGCCAACGTCCTGACTTTC
CASGLTRAVYSGANVLTF
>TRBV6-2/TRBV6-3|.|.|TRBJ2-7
TGTGCCAGCAGTTACTCGGGGAGGGAGCAGTACTTC
CASSYSGREQYF
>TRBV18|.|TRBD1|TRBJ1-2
TGTGCCAGTACCCGACAGGGGGCCAGCGCTGGCTACACCTTC
CASTRQGASAGYTF
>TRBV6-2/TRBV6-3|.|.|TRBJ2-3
TGTGCCAGCAGTTACCCGGGGCTAGCGAGCACAGATACGCAGTATTTT
CASSYPGLASTDTQYF
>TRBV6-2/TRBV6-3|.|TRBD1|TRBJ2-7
TGTGCCAGCTCATCCCATAACGTCCGGGACAGTCTTCCCTACGAGCAGTACTTC
CASSSHNVRDSLPYEQYF
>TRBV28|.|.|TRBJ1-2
TGTGCCAGCTCCTTTAGAGTCTATGGCTACACCTTC
CASSFRVYGYTF
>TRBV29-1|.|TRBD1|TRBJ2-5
TGCAGCGTCTGCGGCTATCAGGACAGGGTCCAAGAGACCCAGTACTTC
CSVCGYQDRVQETQYF
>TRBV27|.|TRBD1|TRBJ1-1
TGTGCCAGCCTAAAAAGGGGGCTCACTGAAGCTTTCTTT
CASLKRGLTEAFF
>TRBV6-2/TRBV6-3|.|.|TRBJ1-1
TGTGCCAGCATCTTGGACCGGACGGTGAACACTGAAGCTTTCTTT
CASILDRTVNTEAFF
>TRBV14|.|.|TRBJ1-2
TGTGCCAGCAGCCAAGGGACATACTATGGCTACACCTTC
CASSQGTYYGYTF
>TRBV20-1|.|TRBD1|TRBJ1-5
TGCAGCACAAGTAGGGGGCCCCCATATAGCAATCAGCCCCAGCATTTT
CSTSRGPPYSNQPQHF
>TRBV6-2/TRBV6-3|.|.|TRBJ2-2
TGTGCCAGCAGTAGAGAAGTCGTCACCGGGGAGCTGTTTTTT
CASSREVVTGELFF
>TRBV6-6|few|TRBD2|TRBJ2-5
TGTGCCAGCACCAGCGGGGGCGAGACCCAGTACTTC
CASTSGGETQYF
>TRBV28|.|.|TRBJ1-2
TGTGCCAGCAGTCCGGGGACGGAGGCTGGCTACACCTTC
CASSPGTEAGYTF
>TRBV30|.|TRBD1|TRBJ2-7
TGTGCCTGGCGGGGGCGGACAGGGACCCCCTACGAGCAGTACTTC
CAWRGRTGTPYEQYF
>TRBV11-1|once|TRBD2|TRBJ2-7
TGTGCCAGCAGCTTAAGCGGGGGGCAGAAGTCCTACGAGCAGTACTTC
CASSLSGGQKSYEQYF